These 5 T cell receptor beta chains were all obtained from the same sample, sequenced in a study of response to subunit inactivated influenza vaccine. TCRdb re-called the RT-PCR reads with MiXCR, one entry per CDR3 protein. The data contain about 780,000 distinct CDR3 sequences, 15% to 20% of them singletons. The input for sequencing was PBMCs from blood, taken 5 days after vaccination. The receptors shown here come from a man aged 50-59 years who received an inactivated influenza vaccine.

The V and J genes are TRBV6-1 and TRBJ1-5; TRBD1 matches at 8 bases. The CDR3 length is 17 residues. Trimming removed 5 bases from V and 0 bases from J; junction bases left unmatched: 9. Per the germline V gene, CDR1 is MNHNS and CDR2 is SASEGT. Here the CDR3 reads CASSRTGTGNSNQPQHF. Here the CDR3 DNA reads TGTGCCAGCAGTCGGACCGGGACAGGAAATAGCAATCAGCCCCAGCATTTT.

V and J are TRBV7-9 and TRBJ2-1; 9 positions agree with TRBD2. The J segment lost 2 bases and the V segment lost 0 bases, leaving 5 bases of the junction unmatched. The CDR3 contains 17 residues. From germline, CDR1 is SEHNR and CDR2 FQNEAQ (reference sequence). The chain's CDR3 is CASSLASGGFPYNEQFF. The CDR3 DNA follows: TGTGCCAGCAGCTTAGCTAGCGGGGGTTTCCCCTACAATGAGCAGTTCTTC.

This clonotype was picked up a small number of times. V gene TRBV5-1 combines with J gene TRBJ2-1; 11 nucleotides align to TRBD2. Germline V gene sequence: CDR1 SGHRS, CDR2 YFSETQ. The CDR3 sequence is 14 residues long. Trimming cost V 0 bases and J 10 bases; bases outside gene matches: 3. For the CDR3, the DNA is TGCGCCAGCAGCTTGGCTGGGACTAGCGGCGAGCAGTTCTTC. This sequence encodes CASSLAGTSGEQFF.

CDR3 sequence: CASSYSGVTATDTQYF. In DNA form, the CDR3 reads TGTGCCAGCAGTTACTCTGGGGTTACAGCGACAGATACGCAGTATTTT. The chain links TRBV6-5 to TRBJ2-3, with D unclear. The germline V gene has CDR1 MNHEY and CDR2 SVGAGI. CDR3 length: 16 amino acids. V lost 0 bases and J 3 bases, leaving 13 bases between the germline ends.

The chain employs TRBV28 and TRBJ2-7; a weak D match, TRBD2 (5 bases). The CDR3 length is 15 residues. V lost 5 bases to trimming and J lost 5 bases, with 19 bases between them. Germline CDR1 and CDR2: MDHEN and SYDVKM. CDR3 sequence reads: CASSRQQIRDDEQYF. The DNA for the CDR3 is TGTGCCAGCAGTCGCCAACAAATTCGGGATGACGAGCAGTACTTC. The full variable domain, completed using reference TRBV28 and TRBJ2-7, is DVKVTQSSRYLVKRTGEKVFLECVQDMDHENMFWYRQDPGLGLRLIYFSYDVKMKEKGDIPEGYSVSREKKERFSLILESASTNQTSMYLCASSRQQIRDDEQYFGPGTRLTVT.